This TCR beta chain was sequenced for a study of blood T cell repertoires in COVID-19. Here immunoSEQ multiplex PCR was the method, and the copy in TCRdb shows in-frame clones only, minus some. The table lists tens of thousands of clones, about nine tenths of them singletons. Germline CDR1 reads SGHRS; CDR2 reads YFSETQ. The CDR3 is 15 residues long. Trimming cost V 0 bases and J 1 base, with 9 bases left between them. The rearrangement joins TRBV5-1 to TRBJ2-3; tentative D call: TRBD2 (6 bases). The sequence derives from a man between 60 and 70 years old with acute or convalescent COVID-19. The sample was peripheral blood. The CDR3 loop reads CASSLEGTGTDTQYF. CDR3 coding DNA: TGCGCCAGCAGCTTGGAGGGGACTGGCACAGATACGCAGTATTTT.